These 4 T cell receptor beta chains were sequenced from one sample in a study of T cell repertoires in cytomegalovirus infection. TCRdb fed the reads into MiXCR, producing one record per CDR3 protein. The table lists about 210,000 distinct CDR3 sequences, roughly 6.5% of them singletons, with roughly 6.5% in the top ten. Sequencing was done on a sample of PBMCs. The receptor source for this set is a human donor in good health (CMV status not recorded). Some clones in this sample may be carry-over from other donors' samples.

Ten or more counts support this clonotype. The CDR3: CATSDTSGSSYNEQFF. In DNA, the CDR3 is TGTGCCACCAGTGATACTAGCGGGAGCTCCTACAATGAGCAGTTCTTC. The chain carries TRBV24-1 and TRBJ2-1; 11 positions match TRBD2. Trimming took 3 bases from V and 0 from J; bases not matched to a gene: 0. The CDR3 totals 16 residues. Looked up from germline, CDR1 is KGHDR and CDR2 is SFDVKD.

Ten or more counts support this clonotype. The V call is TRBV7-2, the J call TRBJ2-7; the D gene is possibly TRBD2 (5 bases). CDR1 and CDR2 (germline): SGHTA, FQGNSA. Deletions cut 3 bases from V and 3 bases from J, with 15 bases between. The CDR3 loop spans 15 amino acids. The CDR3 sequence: CASSFRGSGLYEQYF. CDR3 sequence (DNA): TGTGCCAGCAGCTTCAGAGGGAGCGGCCTCTACGAGCAGTACTTC.

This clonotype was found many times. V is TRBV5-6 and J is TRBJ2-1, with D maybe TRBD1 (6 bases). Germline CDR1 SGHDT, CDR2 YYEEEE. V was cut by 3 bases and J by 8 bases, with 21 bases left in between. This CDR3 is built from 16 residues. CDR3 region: CASSSGTGWVRDEQFF. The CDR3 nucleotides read TGTGCCAGCAGCTCGGGAACAGGGTGGGTCCGAGATGAGCAGTTCTTC. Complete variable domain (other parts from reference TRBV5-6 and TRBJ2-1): DAGVTQSPTHLIKTRGQQVTLRCSPKSGHDTVSWYQQALGQGPQFIFQYYEEEERQRGNFPDRFSGHQFPNYSSELNVNALLLGDSALYLCASSSGTGWVRDEQFFGPGTRLTVL.

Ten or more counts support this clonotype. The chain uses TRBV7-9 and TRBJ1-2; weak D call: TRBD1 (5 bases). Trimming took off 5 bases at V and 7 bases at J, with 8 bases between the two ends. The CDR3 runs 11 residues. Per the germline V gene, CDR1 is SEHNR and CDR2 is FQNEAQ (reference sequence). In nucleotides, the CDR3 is TGTGCCAGCAGCGCCGGGGGTGGCTACACCTTC. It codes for CASSAGGGYTF.